This T cell receptor (beta chain) derives from a study of CD8 T cells in ankylosing spondylitis. General study findings and limits: Those disease-linked clones were CD8+; they were also relatively rare in peripheral blood.

On this clonotype: What it binds is unknown. A much larger clone lies one base from this, so it may be a read error.

TCRdb reanalysed the 5' RACE reads using MiXCR and keeps one entry per CDR3 protein. The sample has about 320,000 distinct CDR3 sequences, roughly 12% seen once; the top ten hold roughly a tenth. Germline V gene data show CDR1 as SGHRS and CDR2 as YFSETQ. The V and J ends lost 4 bases and 12 bases, in that order; junction bases with no gene match: 7. CDR3 size: 12 residues. The sample comprised blood, either unsorted or a sorted T cell fraction (not recorded which). J is TRBJ2-1 and V is TRBV5-1, with 7 bases fitting TRBD1. This receptor was taken from a female donor with ankylosing spondylitis or in good health (not recorded which). CDR3 loop: CASSRQGGAQFF. The CDR3 nucleotides read TGCGCCAGCAGCCGACAGGGCGGTGCGCAGTTCTTC.